Presented here are 25 T cell receptor beta chains from one specimen sequenced in a study of T cells in Graves' hyperthyroidism and ophthalmopathy. TCR beta CDR3 sequences were amplified from RNA transcripts. In the first-round RT-PCR of the TCR CDR3, the HTBI primer set was used. TCRdb fed the multiplex PCR reads into MiXCR, producing one record per CDR3 protein. This table holds about 710,000 distinct CDR3 sequences, less than 20% found once. Sequencing was carried out using blood. These TCRs come from a man between 18 and 29 years old with Graves' hyperthyroidism.

The V call is TRBV11-2, the J call TRBJ2-3, with TRBD1 identical over 8 bases. Germline V lookup: CDR1 SGHAT, CDR2 FQNNGV. The CDR3 runs 15 residues. The J segment lost 5 bases and the V segment lost 6 bases, leaving 10 bases of the junction unmatched. CDR3 protein: CASSLLTGVGDTQYF. The CDR3 nucleotides are TGTGCCAGCAGTCTACTGACAGGGGTTGGAGATACGCAGTATTTT.

This clonotype was recorded a few times. The rearrangement joins TRBV6-1 to TRBJ2-1, with TRBD1 matching 9 bases. V lost 5 bases, J lost 7 bases, and 6 bases stayed unmatched. CDR3 size: 14 residues. Per germline, CDR1 MNHNS and CDR2 SASEGT. This chain's CDR3 is CASSLDRGQNEQFF. The CDR3 DNA reads as TGTGCCAGCAGTCTGGACAGGGGACAGAATGAGCAGTTCTTC.

This clonotype was detected a few times. The chain uses TRBV3-1 and TRBJ1-1; no definite D call. Germline CDR1 reads LGHDT; CDR2 reads YNNKEL (reference sequence). The CDR3 totals 15 residues. Trimming removed 1 base at V and 1 base at J, with 10 bases between. CDR3 protein: CASSQVYRTNTEAFF. DNA of the CDR3: TGTGCCAGCAGCCAAGTATACAGAACGAACACTGAAGCTTTCTTT.

This clonotype was counted between two and nine times. For the CDR3, the DNA is TGTGCCAGCAGTTCGCTAGGCTCCTACGAGCAGTTCTTC. This sequence encodes CASSSLGSYEQFF. V and J are TRBV12-3 or TRBV12-4 and TRBJ2-7; D is undetermined. The DNA end is a closer match to TRBJ2-1, so the J assignment may be wrong. This CDR3 comprises 13 residues.

This clonotype was recorded a few times. The rearrangement joins TRBV27 to TRBJ1-5, with 9 bases matching TRBD1. V was clipped by 5 bases and J by 4 bases; unmatched bases: 15. There are 18 residues in the CDR3. Looked up from germline, CDR1 is MNHEY and CDR2 is SMNVEV (reference sequence). The CDR3 DNA sequence: TGTGCCAGCAGTGCTCTACGGACAGGGGTTAACCGGAATCAGCCCCAGCATTTT. This codes for CASSALRTGVNRNQPQHF.

The gene calls are TRBV7-8 and TRBJ1-1; D unresolved. Germline V gives CDR1 SGHVS, CDR2 FQNEAQ. CDR3 length: 11 amino acids. The germline V and J ends were trimmed by 5 bases and 11 bases, with 12 bases remaining between them. The CDR3 coding sequence is TGTGCCAGCAGCACGACGGGAGAGGCTTTCTTT. Its protein product is CASSTTGEAFF.

Turning to this clonotype: A read error is possible here, since a much larger clone lies one base away. The chain joins TRBV20-1 to TRBJ2-7; 12 bases align to TRBD2. Germline V gene data show CDR1 as DFQATT and CDR2 as SNEGSKA (reference sequence). The length of the CDR3 is 14 residues. In nucleotides, the CDR3 is TGCAGAGCTACCCGGACTAGCGGGGACTACGAGCAGTACTTC. As protein: CRATRTSGDYEQYF.

CDR3 nucleotides: TGTGCCAGCAGCTCGGGGCGAGGGGGGGGCACAGATACGCAGTATTTT. It codes for CASSSGRGGGTDTQYF. This rearrangement joins TRBV7-2 to TRBJ2-3; perhaps TRBD2 as D (7 bases). The CDR3 sequence is 16 residues long. Germline V CDR1 and CDR2: SGHTA, FQGNSA. V lost 4 bases to trimming and J lost 1 base, with 15 bases between them.

This clonotype was seen at least ten times. The J gene is TRBJ2-7, the V gene TRBV19; the D gene is possibly TRBD2 (6 bases). Trimming left V 3 bases short and J 2 bases short, with 14 bases between. Per germline, CDR1 LNHDA and CDR2 SQIVND (reference sequence). The CDR3 is 15 residues long. CDR3 sequence reads: CASSMGGTPAYEQYF. For the CDR3, the DNA is TGTGCCAGTAGTATGGGGGGAACTCCTGCCTACGAGCAGTACTTC. Supplemented by reference TRBV19 and TRBJ2-7, the full variable domain reads DGGITQSPKYLFRKEGQNVTLSCEQNLNHDAMYWYRQDPGQGLRLIYYSQIVNDFQKGDIAEGYSVSREKKESFPLTVTSAQKNPTAFYLCASSMGGTPAYEQYFGPGTRLTVT.

This clonotype was detected only a few times. V usage is TRBV20-1 and J usage is TRBJ2-1, with 12 bases fitting TRBD2. Trimming cost V 6 bases and J 6 bases; bases outside gene matches: 12. Germline CDR1 reads DFQATT; CDR2 reads SNEGSKA (reference sequence). The CDR3 is 16 residues long. The DNA for the CDR3 is TGCAGTGCACGGGGGCTAGCGGGAGGGCCGATCAATGAGCAGTTCTTC. This sequence encodes CSARGLAGGPINEQFF.

The chain couples TRBV28 to TRBJ1-2; D gene uncertain. Trimming stripped 6 bases from V and 4 bases from J, with 12 bases between. The CDR3 has 13 residues. Germline CDR1 MDHEN, CDR2 SYDVKM. CDR3 loop: CASSPAQPYGYTF. The DNA of the CDR3 is TGTGCCAGCAGCCCGGCCCAACCCTATGGCTACACCTTC.

The chain has TRBV19 and TRBJ2-7; the D call may be TRBD1 or TRBD2 (5 bases each). V was cut by 8 bases and J by 3 bases, with 17 bases left in between. CDR1 is LNHDA and CDR2 is SQIVND in the germline V gene (reference sequence). The CDR3 is made up of 14 amino acids. CDR3 coding DNA: TGTGCCAGTTCCCTTGGGGCGGGCTTCTACGAGCAGTACTTC. Amino acids: CASSLGAGFYEQYF.

This clonotype was observed at least ten times. The chain couples TRBV9 to TRBJ2-3; D possibly matches TRBD1 or TRBD2 (5 bases each). The germline V and J ends were trimmed by 6 bases and 0 bases, with 14 bases remaining between them. Germline V gene sequence: CDR1 SGDLS, CDR2 YYNGEE. The CDR3 runs 15 residues. This chain's CDR3 is CASNPRGESTDTQYF. The CDR3 DNA reads as TGTGCCAGCAACCCACGAGGGGAAAGCACAGATACGCAGTATTTT. Looking up the rest from reference TRBV9 and TRBJ2-3 gives the full variable domain: DSGVTQTPKHLITATGQRVTLRCSPRSGDLSVYWYQQSLDQGLQFLIQYYNGEERAKGNILERFSAQQFPDLHSELNLSSLELGDSALYFCASNPRGESTDTQYFGPGTRLTVL.

In its sample, this clonotype was seen many times. This chain joins TRBV7-9 and TRBJ2-1; D may be TRBD2 (6 bases). The CDR3 is 14 residues long. Trimming removed 5 bases from V and 5 bases from J, with 13 bases in between. Germline V CDR1 and CDR2: SEHNR, FQNEAQ (reference sequence). DNA of the CDR3: TGTGCCAGCAGCGCCCGGACGGGGGACAATGAGCAGTTCTTC. Protein product: CASSARTGDNEQFF.

This clonotype has at least ten counts. This rearrangement joins TRBV6-1 to TRBJ2-7, with a tentative D call TRBD1 (6 bases). CDR1 and CDR2 (germline): MNHNS, SASEGT. The CDR3 extends over 14 amino acids. V lost 10 bases and J lost 3, with 19 bases in between. The CDR3 is CAIPRTEGGYEQYF. DNA of the CDR3: TGTGCCATACCTCGGACGGAAGGGGGCTACGAGCAGTACTTC.

This clonotype was counted many times. The chain combines TRBV27 with TRBJ2-1; 10 nucleotides match TRBD2. Per germline, CDR1 MNHEY and CDR2 SMNVEV (reference sequence). The CDR3 loop spans 15 amino acids. With 6 bases clipped from V and 4 bases from J, the junction kept 6 bases outside the gene matches. The CDR3 DNA follows: TGTGCCAGCAGCCATGGACTAGCGGAGTACAATGAGCAGTTCTTC. As protein: CASSHGLAEYNEQFF.

This clonotype was observed many times. The rearrangement uses TRBV28 and TRBJ2-1, with 7 bases identical to TRBD1. The CDR3 is 15 amino acids. The junction had 9 bases not matched to a gene; V was cut back by 6 bases and J by 4 bases. The V gene's germline CDR1 is MDHEN and CDR2 SYDVKM. The DNA for the CDR3 is TGTGCCAGCAGCCCAGGACAGGTCGGGTACAATGAGCAGTTCTTC. This sequence encodes CASSPGQVGYNEQFF.

This rearrangement joins TRBV19 to TRBJ2-2; the D is unclear. This CDR3 has 14 amino acids. V was shortened by 1 base and J by 4 bases, with 7 bases between the two germline ends. In germline, CDR1 is LNHDA, CDR2 SQIVND (reference sequence). For the CDR3, the DNA is TGTGCCAGTAGTATAGGACTCACCACCGGGGAGCTGTTTTTT. Its protein product is CASSIGLTTGELFF.

This clonotype was observed a few times. The chain couples TRBV7-9 to TRBJ2-5; 7 bases match TRBD2. Germline V gene sequence: CDR1 SEHNR, CDR2 FQNEAQ (reference sequence). The V gene end was trimmed by 6 bases and the J gene end by 5 bases; junction bases not matched to a gene: 12. CDR3 size: 15 residues. The CDR3 reads CASSSLATTAETQYF. CDR3 DNA: TGTGCCAGCAGTTCACTAGCGACCACGGCTGAGACCCAGTACTTC.

In its sample, this clonotype was seen once. The V call is TRBV29-1, the J call TRBJ1-1, with 7 bases aligning to TRBD1. CDR3 length: 14 amino acids. CDR1 is SQVTM, CDR2 ANQGSEA, per germline. Unmatched junction bases numbered 6, after V lost 4 bases and J lost 1 base. In nucleotides, the CDR3 is TGCAGCGTTGTGGGCAGGGGGACGAACACTGAAGCTTTCTTT. It yields the protein CSVVGRGTNTEAFF.

The chain has TRBV2 and TRBJ2-5, with D possibly TRBD2 on 6 matching bases. The CDR3 runs 14 residues. Between the trimmed V and J ends, which lost 0 bases and 5 bases, there was a span of 10 bases. Germline CDR1 reads SNHLY; CDR2 reads FYNNEI. CDR3 residues: CASSEANSGETQYF. The CDR3 DNA reads TGTGCCAGCAGTGAAGCGAACAGCGGGGAGACCCAGTACTTC.

As regards this clonotype: A much larger clonotype is one base distant, so this may be a read error. V and J are TRBV27 and TRBJ2-7; tentative D call: TRBD1 (6 bases). This CDR3 spans 13 amino acids. Germline CDR1 reads MNHEY; CDR2 reads SMNVEV (reference sequence). The CDR3, as DNA: TGTGCCGGCAGGTCGACAGGCCCCTACGAGCAGTACTTC. Residues: CAGRSTGPYEQYF.

The V and J genes are TRBV9 and TRBJ1-4; D not certain. V was cut by 2 bases and J by 7 bases, with 15 bases left in between. The germline V gene encodes CDR1 SGDLS and CDR2 YYNGEE. The CDR3 runs to 15 residues. The CDR3 spells CASSVFSGDGEKLFF. DNA for the CDR3: TGTGCCAGCAGCGTGTTTTCGGGAGACGGTGAAAAACTGTTTTTT.

This clonotype was observed a handful of times. This chain connects TRBV29-1 to TRBJ2-1; D may be TRBD2 (5 bases). Between the trimmed V and J ends, which lost 4 bases and 6 bases, there was a span of 16 bases. This CDR3 has 14 amino acids. Germline V gives CDR1 SQVTM, CDR2 ANQGSEA. CDR3 DNA sequence: TGCAGCGTTGGTCAGGTGGGGAGCATCAATGAGCAGTTCTTC. Its protein is CSVGQVGSINEQFF.

This clonotype appeared many times. This chain joins TRBV20-1 and TRBJ1-1; weak D call: TRBD1 (5 bases). The CDR3 loop spans 13 amino acids. V was shortened by 1 base and J by 4 bases, with 10 bases between the two germline ends. The germline V gene has CDR1 DFQATT and CDR2 SNEGSKA (reference sequence). The CDR3 sequence: CSARAGMTTEAFF. The CDR3 nucleotides read TGCAGTGCTAGAGCAGGGATGACCACTGAAGCTTTCTTT.